This entry concerns a single T cell receptor (beta chain). What it binds is unknown. The method was immunoSEQ multiplex PCR; TCRdb's version includes in-frame clones alone and lacks a portion of them. The sample lists 50,000 to 80,000 clones; nearly 98% were seen once. This record comes from a study of Tregs in tolerant kidney transplant recipients. Germline V gene lookup returns CDR1 MNHEY and CDR2 SMNVEV (reference sequence). The CDR3 spans 15 residues. Trimming removed 3 bases at V and 2 bases at J, with 13 bases between. Thawed PBMCs were FACS-sorted into unstimulated CD4+CD25+CD127- regulatory T cells, CD4+CD25- non-regulatory cells, CD4 and CD8 cells. Thawed PBMCs were rested overnight at 37°C with approximately 200 IU/ml IL-2 before regulatory T cell sorting. General observations from the study: This study did not directly address biological reproducibility.

The chain joins TRBV27 to TRBJ1-2; a weak D match, TRBD1 (5 bases). Specimen: Tregs from blood, collected before the transplant. This TCR was sampled from a human donor who received a combined kidney and bone marrow transplant. The CDR3 DNA is TGTGCCAGCAGTTTTGTTCGGGGGGAAAACTATGGCTACACCTTC. Its translation is CASSFVRGENYGYTF.